This T cell receptor (beta chain) emerged from a study of T cell responses to AZD1222 COVID-19 vaccine. Whole-study context: Second-dose recipients at about 4 or about 12 weeks were treated as one pooled group.

The repertoire was sequenced with immunoSEQ multiplex PCR; TCRdb's copy has only in-frame clones and lacks some. The table includes 130,000 to 150,000 clones, under 95% detected once. Whole-study results and caveats: Repertoires were obtained solely post-peak T cell response. Most donors were white British and more were female, and clonal diversity was possibly underestimated.

Of note for this clone: Its antigen is not identified.

The V end lost 5 bases, the J end lost 2 bases, and 16 bases lay between the germline ends. Looked up from germline, CDR1 is SGDLS and CDR2 is YYNGEE. The CDR3 is 15 residues long. The receptor's source is an adult in good health. Material: peripheral blood, obtained on day 0 of AZD1222 vaccination. V gene TRBV9 combines with J gene TRBJ2-5, with D possibly being TRBD2 (6 bases). The CDR3 nucleotides are TGTGCCAGCAGTGTCGGTGCGGGGTTTCAAGAGACCCAGTACTTC. This sequence encodes CASSVGAGFQETQYF.